These T cell receptor beta chains were read from a single sample in a study of blood T cells in healthy people across ages. Using its own MiXCR run on the 5' RACE reads, TCRdb lists one record per CDR3 protein. The sample consists of about 1.8 million distinct CDR3 sequences, roughly 52% of them appearing once. The sequencing input was blood. The origin of the receptors is a woman between 40 and 50 years old in good health. Each CDR3 is given with its conserved first and last residue. D genes are given only for firm matches. The size of a clone is reported for some rows only, either as once, few or many, or as a class for expanded clones.

D	V	J	size	CDR3	DNA
-	TRBV4-3	TRBJ1-2	-	CASSQDLDLRYTF	TGCGCCAGCAGCCAAGATTTGGACCTGCGCTACACCTTC
TRBD2	TRBV12-3/TRBV12-4	TRBJ2-1	-	CASSFVGPGLAAWEQFF	TGTGCCAGCAGTTTTGTGGGGCCGGGACTAGCGGCGTGGGAGCAGTTCTTC
TRBD2	TRBV6-5	TRBJ2-1	-	CASSYSQRGYNEQFF	TGTGCCAGCAGTTACTCCCAGCGGGGCTACAATGAGCAGTTCTTC
TRBD1	TRBV20-1	TRBJ2-7	-	CSARAGGTGAYEQYF	TGCAGTGCTAGAGCTGGCGGGACAGGGGCCTACGAGCAGTACTTC
-	TRBV7-2	TRBJ2-7	-	CASSLKGLYEQYF	TGTGCCAGCAGCTTAAAAGGGCTCTACGAGCAGTACTTC
-	TRBV7-9	TRBJ1-2	-	CASSLVDTLYGYTF	TGTGCCAGCAGCTTAGTGGACACCCTCTATGGCTACACCTTC
-	TRBV4-1	TRBJ2-7	few	CASSQYFKGIYEQYF	TGCGCCAGCAGCCAGTACTTCAAGGGGATCTACGAGCAGTACTTC
-	TRBV27	TRBJ1-6	-	CASSTNDLGSYNSPLHF	TGTGCCAGCAGTACGAACGACCTGGGCTCCTATAATTCACCCCTCCACTTT
TRBD2	TRBV7-9	TRBJ2-7	-	CASRPGTSGYEQYF	TGTGCCAGCAGGCCCGGGACTAGCGGCTACGAGCAGTACTTC
TRBD1	TRBV2	TRBJ1-2	-	CASNRQGVYGYTF	TGTGCCAGCAATAGGCAGGGGGTCTATGGCTACACCTTC